Here is one T cell receptor (beta chain) with its context. Antigen: not known. The source of the sample is a study of shared clonotypes between healthy human individuals. Background on the study: A couple of women and a few men aged 18 to 49 made up the donors.

CDR1 and CDR2 (germline): MGHRA, YSYEKL. CDR3 length: 17 residues. The V end was cut by 4 bases, the J end by 0 bases, with 18 bases between. The study ran the assay at deep level. Repertoires were generated with immunoSEQ multiplex PCR, while TCRdb's copy carries only in-frame clones and drops some. This repertoire shows around 320,000 clones, around nine tenths found once; its top ten account for 15% to 20%. Study observations and caveats: Across several donors, naive CD4 shared roughly 5%, naive CD8 less than 4%, memory CD4 about 2.4%, memory CD8 0.4% to 0.5%.

CD8 memory fractions consisted of CD45RO+ and CCR7-negative CD45RA+ TemRA cells together. This TCR was sampled from a man aged 18 to 35 in good health. This chain connects TRBV4-1 to TRBJ1-1; D remains ambiguous. The sample taken for sequencing was memory CD8+ T cells sorted from blood. Stated subset: CD45RO+ cells pooled with CCR7-negative TemRA cells. This CDR3 is CASSLLLWEILNTEAFF. In DNA, the CDR3 is TGCGCCAGCAGCCTACTGCTATGGGAGATCCTGAACACTGAAGCTTTCTTT.